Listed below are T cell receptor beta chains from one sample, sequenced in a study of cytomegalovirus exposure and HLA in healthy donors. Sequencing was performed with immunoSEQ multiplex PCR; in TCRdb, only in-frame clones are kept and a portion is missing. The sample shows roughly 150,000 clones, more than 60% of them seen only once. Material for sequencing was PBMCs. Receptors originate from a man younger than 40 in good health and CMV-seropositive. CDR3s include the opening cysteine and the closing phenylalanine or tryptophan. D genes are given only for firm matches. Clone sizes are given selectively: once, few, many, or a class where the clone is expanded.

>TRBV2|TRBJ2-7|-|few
TGTGCCAGCAGTAGACTAGTAACCTACGAGCAGTACTTC
CASSRLVTYEQYF
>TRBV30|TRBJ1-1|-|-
TGTGCCTGGAGTCCCTGGACAGCTGAATTGAACACTGAAGCTTTCTTT
CAWSPWTAELNTEAFF
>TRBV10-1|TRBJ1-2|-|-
TGCGCCAGCAGTGCCGGGAGCTATGGCTACACCTTC
CASSAGSYGYTF
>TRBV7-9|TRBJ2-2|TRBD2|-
TGTGCCAGCAGGCAAGGACTAGCGGGAGAGGTGAACACCGGGGAGCTGTTTTTT
CASRQGLAGEVNTGELFF
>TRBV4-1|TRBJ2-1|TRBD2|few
TGCGCCAGCTGCGAGCGGGAGGTCTACAATGAGCAGTTCTTC
CASCEREVYNEQFF
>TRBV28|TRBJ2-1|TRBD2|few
TGTGCCAGCAGTTTATTACTAGCGGGAGACTATGAGCAGTTCTTC
CASSLLLAGDYEQFF
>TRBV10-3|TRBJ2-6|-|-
TGTGCCATCAGTGAATTGGGGCGGGGGCAGATTTTCCCTGGGGCCAACGTCCTGACTTTC
CAISELGRGQIFPGANVLTF
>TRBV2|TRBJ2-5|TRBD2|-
TGTGCCAGCAGGGGGCAAGCGGGGGTCCAAGAGACCCAGTACTTC
CASRGQAGVQETQYF
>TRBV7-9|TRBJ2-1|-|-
TGTGCCAGCAGCTCCGACAGGCCAAACTACAATGAGCAGTTCTTC
CASSSDRPNYNEQFF
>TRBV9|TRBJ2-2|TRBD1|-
TGTGCCAGCAGCGTAGATCAATGGGACAGGGGGCTGAGCACCGGGGAGCTGTTTTTT
CASSVDQWDRGLSTGELFF
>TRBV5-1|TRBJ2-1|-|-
TGCGCCAGCAGCTTGCGATTAGCCAATGAGCAGTTCTTC
CASSLRLANEQFF
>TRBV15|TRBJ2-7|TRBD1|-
TGTGCCACCAGCACAGACAGGGGGTCCTACGAGCAGTACTTC
CATSTDRGSYEQYF
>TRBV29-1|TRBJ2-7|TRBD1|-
TGCAGCGTCGCCCCAGGGGGCTTCTACGAGCAGTACTTC
CSVAPGGFYEQYF
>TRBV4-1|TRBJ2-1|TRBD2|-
TGCGCCAGCAGCCCGTTAACTAGCGGGATTTACAATGAGCAGTTCTTC
CASSPLTSGIYNEQFF
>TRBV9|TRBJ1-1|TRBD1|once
TGTGCCAGCAGCGTAGGGGGACAGGGGTACCAAAACACTGAAGCTTTCTTT
CASSVGGQGYQNTEAFF
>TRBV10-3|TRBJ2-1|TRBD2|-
TGTGCCACCTCAGGGACTAGCGAAACCTACAATGAGCAGTTCTTC
CATSGTSETYNEQFF
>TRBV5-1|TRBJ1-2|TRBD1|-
TGCGCCAGCAGCCCATGGACAGGAGGAGAAGGCTACACCTTC
CASSPWTGGEGYTF
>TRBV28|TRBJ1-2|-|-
TGTGCCAGCAGTTATCAAAGGACAAGCTTTACTTATGGCTACACCTTC
CASSYQRTSFTYGYTF
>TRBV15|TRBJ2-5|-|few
TGTGCCACCAGCGGTGGCGGGGTAGTACGAGAGACCCAGTACTTC
CATSGGGVVRETQYF
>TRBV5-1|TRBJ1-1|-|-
TGCGCCAGCAGCTTGGGGGCTCGGATGAACACTGAAGCTTTCTTT
CASSLGARMNTEAFF
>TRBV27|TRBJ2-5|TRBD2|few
TGTGCCAGCAGTCCCGGGACTAGCGGGGTGGAAGAGACCCAGTACTTC
CASSPGTSGVEETQYF
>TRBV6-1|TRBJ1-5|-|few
TGTGCCAGCCAGGGATCCACGGGGGTAGCTCAGCCCCAGCATTTT
CASQGSTGVAQPQHF
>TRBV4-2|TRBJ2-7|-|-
TGTGCCAGCAGCCAGGGCCCTCCCGCTCCCTACGAGCAGTACTTC
CASSQGPPAPYEQYF
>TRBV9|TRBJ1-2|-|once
TGTGCCAGCAGCGTAGGCAGTGTTTGGACCTTC
CASSVGSVWTF
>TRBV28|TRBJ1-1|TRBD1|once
TGTGCCAGCAGTTTACAGGGGGCGGCCGGGGACACTGAAGCTTTCTTT
CASSLQGAAGDTEAFF
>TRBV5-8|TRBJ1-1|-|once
TGTGCCAGCAGCTTGGAGGGGCGGAACACTGAAGCTTTCTTT
CASSLEGRNTEAFF
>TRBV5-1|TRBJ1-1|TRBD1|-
TGCGCCAGCAGCTCCGCCTGGACAGGGGGTCTGGCTGAAGCTTTCTTT
CASSSAWTGGLAEAFF
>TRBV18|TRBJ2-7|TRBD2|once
TGTGCCAGCTCACCTGTTCGGACTAGCGACGCCTACGAGCAGTACTTC
CASSPVRTSDAYEQYF
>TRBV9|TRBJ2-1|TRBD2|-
TGTGCCAGCAGCACTTCCGGGACTAGCGGGAGGAACTCCTACAATGAGCAGTTCTTC
CASSTSGTSGRNSYNEQFF
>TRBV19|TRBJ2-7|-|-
TGTGCCAGTAGTGCGACAGTCTCCTACGAGCAGTACTTC
CASSATVSYEQYF
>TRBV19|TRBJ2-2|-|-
TGTGCCAGTAGTATTCACGGGAGCGGTGGGGAGCTGTTTTTT
CASSIHGSGGELFF
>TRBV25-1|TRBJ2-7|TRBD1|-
TGTGCCACTCAGACAGGGGGGTACGAGCAGTACTTC
CATQTGGYEQYF
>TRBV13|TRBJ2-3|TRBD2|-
TGTGCCAGCCGTCGCGGGAGCTCCGGCACAGATACGCAGTATTTT
CASRRGSSGTDTQYF
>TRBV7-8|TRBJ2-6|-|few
TGTGCCAGCAGCTCGGCTGGGGCCAACGTCCTGACTTTC
CASSSAGANVLTF
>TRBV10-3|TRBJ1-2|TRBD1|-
TGTGCCATCAGTGAGTCGACAGGGCCCAGGGATGGCTACACCTTC
CAISESTGPRDGYTF
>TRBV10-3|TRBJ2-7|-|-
TGTGCCACCAGCACAGGATACGAGCAGTACTTC
CATSTGYEQYF
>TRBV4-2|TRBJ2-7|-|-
TGTGCCAGCAGCCAAACGGCGGAAGAGCAGTACTTC
CASSQTAEEQYF
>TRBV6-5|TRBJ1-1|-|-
TGTGCCAGCAGTTATGACAGACCGAACACTGAAGCTTTCTTT
CASSYDRPNTEAFF
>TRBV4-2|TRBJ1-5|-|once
TGTGCCAGCAGCCAAGAGGGCTGGGGGCATCAGCCCCAGCATTTT
CASSQEGWGHQPQHF
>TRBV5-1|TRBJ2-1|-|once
TGCGCCAGCACCCACAGCGGGGACATCAACTACAATGAGCAGTTCTTC
CASTHSGDINYNEQFF
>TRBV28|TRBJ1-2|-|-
TGTGCCAGCAGATTATCAGGTGGTGGCTACACCTTC
CASRLSGGGYTF
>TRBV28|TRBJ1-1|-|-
TGTGCCAGCACCGGGAACACTGAAGCTTTCTTT
CASTGNTEAFF
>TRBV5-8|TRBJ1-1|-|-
TGTGCCAGCAGCTTTACAGGGTGGGGAGCTTTCTTT
CASSFTGWGAFF
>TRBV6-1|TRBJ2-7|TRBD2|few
TGTGCCAGCACTGAGGTAGCAGCTAGCGGGAGAGCGGACGAGCAGTACTTC
CASTEVAASGRADEQYF
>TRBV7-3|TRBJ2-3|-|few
TGTGCCAGCAGCTTAGGAGGCTCAGATACGCAGTATTTT
CASSLGGSDTQYF
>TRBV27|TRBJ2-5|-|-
TGTGCCAGCAGTTGGTCAGACCAAGAGACCCAGTACTTC
CASSWSDQETQYF
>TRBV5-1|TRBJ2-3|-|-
TGCGCCAGCAGCGCTAGCACGGTCGCAGATACGCAGTATTTT
CASSASTVADTQYF
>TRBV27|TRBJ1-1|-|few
TGTGCCAGCAGACTCGAGGGATTTAACACTGAAGCTTTCTTT
CASRLEGFNTEAFF
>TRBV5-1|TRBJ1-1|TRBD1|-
TGCGCCAGCAAGTCGGACAGGCCCAACACTGAAGCTTTCTTT
CASKSDRPNTEAFF